The 19 T cell receptor beta chains listed next were all sequenced from one sample in a study of blood T cell repertoires in COVID-19. Sequenced by immunoSEQ multiplex PCR; TCRdb stores in-frame clones only, minus some. The sample lists 110,000 to 150,000 clones, 70% to 80% seen once, with 4% to 5% in the top ten. Sequenced: peripheral blood. These receptors came from a woman in her 70s with COVID-19, enrolled during active disease.

J is TRBJ2-5 and V is TRBV9, with 11 bases matching TRBD2. The germline V gene has CDR1 SGDLS and CDR2 YYNGEE. V was clipped by 1 base and J by 2 bases; unmatched bases: 1. This CDR3 region has 15 residues. As DNA, the CDR3 is TGTGCCAGCAGCGTACTAGCGGGGGGACAAGAGACCCAGTACTTC. Residues: CASSVLAGGQETQYF.

The rearrangement links TRBV29-1 to TRBJ2-1, with 8 bases identical to TRBD1. The trim removed 5 bases at V and 1 base at J, leaving 13 bases unmatched. CDR3 length: 17 residues. The germline CDR1 and CDR2 sequences are SQVTM and ANQGSEA. The CDR3 DNA is TGCAGCGTTCCCGTCCCGCAGGGGGCGCGGTCCTACAATGAGCAGTTCTTC. It codes for CSVPVPQGARSYNEQFF.

The chain recombines TRBV5-4 with TRBJ2-3, with 7 bases that match TRBD2. The CDR3 totals 15 residues. The germline V gene has CDR1 SGHNT and CDR2 YYREEE (reference sequence). V lost 4 bases to trimming and J lost 0 bases; unmatched junction nucleotides: 5. CDR3 protein: CASSGKRGSTDTQYF. The CDR3 coding sequence is TGTGCCAGCAGCGGTAAGCGGGGAAGCACAGATACGCAGTATTTT.

The rearrangement uses TRBV6-6 and TRBJ2-3; 7 positions agree with TRBD1. The CDR3 covers 14 residues. Germline trimming cut 5 bases from V and 4 bases from J; bases unmatched to any gene: 6. Per germline, CDR1 MNHNY and CDR2 SVGAGI (reference sequence). Here the CDR3 reads CASSGQVPADTQYF. Written as DNA, the CDR3 is TGTGCCAGCAGTGGACAGGTACCCGCAGATACGCAGTATTTT.

The chain combines TRBV6-6 with TRBJ2-1; D remains unclear. V lost 3 bases, J lost 6 bases, and 6 bases lay in between. Germline assignment: CDR1 MNHNY and CDR2 SVGAGI (reference sequence). CDR3 size: 12 residues. CDR3 in amino acids: CASSYSSNEQFF. The DNA for the CDR3 is TGTGCCAGCAGTTATTCGAGCAATGAGCAGTTCTTC.

V usage is TRBV7-2 and J usage is TRBJ1-5; tentatively, D is TRBD1 (6 bases). Germline V lookup: CDR1 SGHTA, CDR2 FQGNSA. V shed 3 bases and J shed 3 bases, with 9 bases lying between them. The CDR3 totals 14 residues. The CDR3 is CASSFGTPNQPQHF. Written as DNA, the CDR3 is TGTGCCAGCAGCTTTGGGACACCCAATCAGCCCCAGCATTTT.

The genes are TRBV27 and TRBJ1-6; D is unclear. Between the trimmed V and J ends, which lost 0 bases and 9 bases, there was a span of 12 bases. The CDR3 consists of 15 residues. CDR1 and CDR2 (germline): MNHEY, SMNVEV (reference sequence). CDR3 in amino acids: CASSLSRAVGSPLHF. The CDR3 DNA is TGTGCCAGCAGTTTATCGAGGGCAGTCGGTTCACCCCTCCACTTT.

The chain couples TRBV5-1 to TRBJ1-5; D is undetermined. The CDR3 covers 15 residues. V was clipped by 0 bases and J by 3 bases, with 10 bases between them. From germline, CDR1 is SGHRS and CDR2 YFSETQ. The CDR3 loop reads CASSLASEHNQPQHF. CDR3 bases: TGCGCCAGCAGCTTGGCATCAGAACACAATCAGCCCCAGCATTTT. The full variable domain, in which reference TRBV5-1 and TRBJ1-5 provide the parts outside the CDR3, is KAGVTQTPRYLIKTRGQQVTLSCSPISGHRSVSWYQQTPGQGLQFLFEYFSETQRNKGNFPGRFSGRQFSNSRSEMNVSTLELGDSALYLCASSLASEHNQPQHFGDGTRLSIL.

V is TRBV11-2 and J is TRBJ1-6; a possible D gene is TRBD1 (6 bases). CDR1 SGHAT and CDR2 FQNNGV come from the germline V gene. The V end lost 1 base, the J end lost 4 bases, and 11 bases lay between the germline ends. The CDR3 is 16 amino acids. This chain's CDR3 is CASSLARGSYNSPLHF. CDR3 nucleotide sequence: TGTGCCAGCAGCTTAGCCAGGGGATCGTATAATTCACCCCTCCACTTT.

V gene TRBV2 combines with J gene TRBJ2-3, with 12 bases matching TRBD2. CDR1 is SNHLY and CDR2 is FYNNEI in the germline V gene. This CDR3 is built from 16 residues. V dropped 3 bases and J dropped 8; count of bases not matched to a gene: 9. CDR3 amino acids: CASSELASGGAGTQYF. CDR3 bases: TGTGCCAGCAGTGAGCTGGCTAGCGGGGGGGCAGGTACGCAGTATTTT.

The chain is built from TRBV7-2 and TRBJ2-7; 12 bases line up with TRBD2. Germline-derived CDR1 and CDR2 are SGHTA and FQGNSA. This CDR3 region has 17 residues. Germline trimming cut 1 base from V and 5 bases from J; bases unmatched to any gene: 9. CDR3 in DNA: TGTGCCAGCAGCTTAGGGGTGTCTAGCGGGGGGGCGGACGAGCAGTACTTC. As protein: CASSLGVSSGGADEQYF.

The chain carries TRBV6-5 and TRBJ1-5; weak D call: TRBD1 (5 bases). The CDR3 extends over 13 amino acids. V lost 6 bases, J lost 7 bases, and 13 bases lay in between. The V gene's germline CDR1 is MNHEY and CDR2 SVGAGI. For the CDR3, the DNA is TGTGCCAGCAGCCTGGGGCTGGGGCAGCCCCAGCATTTT. Its protein product is CASSLGLGQPQHF.

The CDR3 reads CAWTNGGANGYTF. CDR3 DNA sequence: TGTGCCTGGACCAACGGGGGGGCTAATGGCTACACCTTC. The chain carries TRBV30 and TRBJ1-2; the D gene is possibly TRBD1 (6 bases). The ends were cut back, 4 bases at V and 6 bases at J, with 15 bases in the middle. CDR3 size: 13 residues. The germline V gene has CDR1 GTSNPN and CDR2 SVGIG (reference sequence).

The rearrangement uses TRBV6-6 and TRBJ2-5; 8 bases match TRBD1. The length of the CDR3 is 12 residues. The germline V gene encodes CDR1 MNHNY and CDR2 SVGAGI (reference sequence). J lost 5 bases, V lost 6 bases, and 2 bases had no gene match. CDR3 loop: CASSRGLETQYF. The CDR3 bases are TGTGCCAGCAGCAGGGGGCTGGAGACCCAGTACTTC.

This chain connects TRBV5-1 to TRBJ2-3; perhaps TRBD1 as D (5 bases). The germline CDR1 and CDR2 sequences are SGHRS and YFSETQ. Trimming stripped 0 bases from V and 6 bases from J, with 8 bases between. CDR3 size: 13 residues. In nucleotides, the CDR3 is TGCGCCAGCAGCTTGGAGGGGATGGATACGCAGTATTTT. It yields the protein CASSLEGMDTQYF.

The chain recombines TRBV7-6 with TRBJ2-7; the match to TRBD1 covers 7 bases. The CDR3 extends over 17 amino acids. CDR1 is SGHVS and CDR2 is FNYEAQ in the germline V gene. After removal of 3 bases from V and 4 bases from J, the junction contained 15 bases not matched to a gene. CDR3 in amino acids: CASSFGTGAHGSYEQYF. The CDR3 bases are TGTGCCAGCAGCTTTGGTACAGGGGCCCACGGGTCGTACGAGCAGTACTTC.

This clone was picked up a small number of times. The chain employs TRBV30 and TRBJ1-3, with 8 bases lining up with TRBD1. Trimming cost V 2 bases and J 3 bases; bases outside gene matches: 9. The CDR3 runs 16 residues. Germline V lookup: CDR1 GTSNPN, CDR2 SVGIG (reference sequence). The CDR3 is CAWSSPGQEVGNTIYF. The CDR3 DNA reads TGTGCCTGGAGTTCACCGGGACAGGAGGTTGGAAACACCATATATTTT.

The rearrangement joins TRBV7-2 to TRBJ2-3; D perhaps matches TRBD2 (5 bases). The CDR3 has 15 amino acids. The germline V gene encodes CDR1 SGHTA and CDR2 FQGNSA. Trimming shortened V by 4 bases and J by 1 base, and 12 bases separated the two germline ends. The CDR3 DNA sequence: TGTGCCAGCAGCTCCGGAGGAAGGCGCACAGATACGCAGTATTTT. Translating gives CASSSGGRRTDTQYF.

V and J are TRBV18 and TRBJ1-2; D ambiguous. V was trimmed by 0 bases and J by 1 base, leaving 6 bases between them. CDR3 length: 14 amino acids. Germline lookup yields CDR1 KGHSH and CDR2 LQKENI. The CDR3 spells CASSPPELNYGYTF. For the CDR3, the DNA is TGTGCCAGCTCACCACCGGAGCTTAACTATGGCTACACCTTC.